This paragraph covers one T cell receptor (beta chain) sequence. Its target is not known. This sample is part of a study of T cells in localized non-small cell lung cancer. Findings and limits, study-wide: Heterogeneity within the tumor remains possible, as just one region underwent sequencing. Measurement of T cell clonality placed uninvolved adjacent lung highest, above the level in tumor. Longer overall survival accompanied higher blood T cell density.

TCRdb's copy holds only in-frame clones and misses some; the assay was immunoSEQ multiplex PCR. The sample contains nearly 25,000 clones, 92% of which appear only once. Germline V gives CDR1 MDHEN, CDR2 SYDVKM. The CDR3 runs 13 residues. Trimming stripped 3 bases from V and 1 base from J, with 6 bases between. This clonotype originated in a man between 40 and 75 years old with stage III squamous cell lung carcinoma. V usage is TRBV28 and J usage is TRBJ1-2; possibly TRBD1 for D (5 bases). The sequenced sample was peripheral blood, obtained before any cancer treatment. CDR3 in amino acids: CASSLQGNYGYTF. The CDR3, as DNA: TGTGCCAGCAGTTTGCAGGGTAACTATGGCTACACCTTC.